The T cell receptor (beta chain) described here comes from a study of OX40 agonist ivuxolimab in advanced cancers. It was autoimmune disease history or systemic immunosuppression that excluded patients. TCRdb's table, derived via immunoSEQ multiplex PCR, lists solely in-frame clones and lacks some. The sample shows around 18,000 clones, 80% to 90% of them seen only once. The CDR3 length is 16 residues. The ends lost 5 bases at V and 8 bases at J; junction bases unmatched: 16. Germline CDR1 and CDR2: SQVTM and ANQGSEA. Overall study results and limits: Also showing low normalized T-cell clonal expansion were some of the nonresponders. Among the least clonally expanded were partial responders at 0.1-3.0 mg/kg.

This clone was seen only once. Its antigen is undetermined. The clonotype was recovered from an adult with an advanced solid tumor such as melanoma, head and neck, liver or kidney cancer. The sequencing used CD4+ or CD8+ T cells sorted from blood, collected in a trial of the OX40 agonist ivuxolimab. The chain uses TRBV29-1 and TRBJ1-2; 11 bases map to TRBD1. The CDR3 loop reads CSVRGQGAGVSYGYTF. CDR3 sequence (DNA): TGCAGCGTTCGAGGACAGGGGGCGGGGGTAAGCTACGGCTACACCTTC.